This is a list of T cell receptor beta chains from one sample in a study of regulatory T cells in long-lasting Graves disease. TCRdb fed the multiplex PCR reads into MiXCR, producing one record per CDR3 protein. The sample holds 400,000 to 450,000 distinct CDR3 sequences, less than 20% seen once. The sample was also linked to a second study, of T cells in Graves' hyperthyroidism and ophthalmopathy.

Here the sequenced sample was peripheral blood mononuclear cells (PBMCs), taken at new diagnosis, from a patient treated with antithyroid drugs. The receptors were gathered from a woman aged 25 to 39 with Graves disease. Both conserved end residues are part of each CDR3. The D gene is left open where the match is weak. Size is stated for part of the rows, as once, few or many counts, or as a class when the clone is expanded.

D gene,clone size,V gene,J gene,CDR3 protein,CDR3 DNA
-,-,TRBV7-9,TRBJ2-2,CASSPLRGRGQNTGELFF,TGTGCCAGCAGCCCCCTCCGAGGTAGAGGACAGAACACCGGGGAGCTGTTTTTT
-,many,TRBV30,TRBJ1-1,CAWSAIQRNTEAFF,TGTGCCTGGAGTGCAATCCAACGGAACACTGAAGCTTTCTTT
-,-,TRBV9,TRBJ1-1,CASSGPSGATATRVNTEAFF,TGTGCCAGCAGCGGACCTAGTGGGGCGACGGCGACCCGGGTGAACACTGAAGCTTTCTTT
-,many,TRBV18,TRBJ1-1,CASSLRGGDGTEAFF,TGTGCCAGCTCATTACGTGGGGGAGACGGCACTGAAGCTTTCTTT
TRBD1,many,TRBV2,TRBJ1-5,CASTLDRADNQPQHF,TGTGCCAGCACCCTAGACAGGGCAGACAATCAGCCCCAGCATTTT
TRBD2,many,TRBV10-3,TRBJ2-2,CAIGGSGRKHTGELFF,TGTGCCATCGGGGGTAGCGGGAGGAAACACACCGGGGAGCTGTTTTTT
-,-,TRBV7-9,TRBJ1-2,CASSLALTAYNYGYTF,TGTGCCAGCAGCTTAGCGTTAACAGCATACAACTATGGCTACACCTTC
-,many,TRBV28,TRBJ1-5,CASSLLGLSQINQPQHF,TGTGCCAGCAGTTTATTAGGTCTCAGCCAAATCAATCAGCCCCAGCATTTT
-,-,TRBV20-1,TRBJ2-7,CSAAQGGGSVYEQYF,TGCAGTGCTGCTCAAGGGGGGGGGTCCGTTTACGAGCAGTACTTC
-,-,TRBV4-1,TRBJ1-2,CASSTILGGAHF,TGCGCCAGCAGCACTATACTGGGGGGAGCCCACTTC
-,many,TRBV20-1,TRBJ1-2,CSAREEPSATF,TGCAGTGCTAGAGAGGAGCCCAGCGCAACCTTC
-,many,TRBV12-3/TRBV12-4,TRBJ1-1,CASSLAPGLNTEAFF,TGTGCCAGCAGTTTAGCCCCAGGGCTTAACACTGAAGCTTTCTTT
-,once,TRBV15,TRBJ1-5,CATSRNRNQGNQPQHF,TGTGCCACCAGCAGGAATCGAAACCAGGGGAATCAGCCCCAGCATTTT
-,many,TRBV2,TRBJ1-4,CASSPHGGANEKLFF,TGTGCCAGCAGCCCTCACGGGGGTGCTAATGAAAAACTGTTTTTT
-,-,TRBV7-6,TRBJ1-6,CAERLPISGDGNNSPLHF,TGTGCCGAGCGACTTCCTATTTCAGGGGACGGGAATAATTCACCCCTCCACTTT
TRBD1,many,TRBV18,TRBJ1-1,CASSPPRGTGRGRSNTEAFF,TGTGCCAGCTCACCACCACGAGGGACAGGGAGGGGGAGAAGCAACACTGAAGCTTTCTTT
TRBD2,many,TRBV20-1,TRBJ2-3,CSALGTSGRTDTQYF,TGCAGTGCACTCGGGACTAGCGGACGCACAGATACGCAGTATTTT
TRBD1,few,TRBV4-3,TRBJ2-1,CASSQAGTGRYNEQFF,TGCGCCAGCAGCCAAGCCGGGACAGGGAGGTACAATGAGCAGTTCTTC
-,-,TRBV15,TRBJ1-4,CATSRPPASATEKLFF,TGTGCCACCAGCAGACCCCCAGCCTCCGCAACGGAAAAACTGTTTTTT
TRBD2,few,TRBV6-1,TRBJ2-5,CASAGGYQETQYF,TGTGCCAGCGCGGGGGGATACCAAGAGACCCAGTACTTC
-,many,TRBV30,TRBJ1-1,CAWSVQLNTEAFF,TGTGCCTGGAGTGTACAACTGAACACTGAAGCTTTCTTT
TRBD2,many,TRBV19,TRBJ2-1,CASTDGGGDNEQFF,TGTGCCAGTACCGACGGGGGGGGCGACAATGAGCAGTTCTTC
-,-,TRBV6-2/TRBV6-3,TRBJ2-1,CASSYYEGHQLEQFF,TGTGCCAGCAGTTACTATGAGGGACATCAACTTGAGCAGTTCTTC
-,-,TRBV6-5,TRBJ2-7,CASSYPLIPGLLPYEQYF,TGTGCCAGCAGTTACCCGTTAATCCCGGGACTTCTACCCTACGAGCAGTACTTC
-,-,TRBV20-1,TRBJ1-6,CSAFRDYNSPLHF,TGCAGTGCTTTCAGGGACTATAATTCACCCCTCCACTTT
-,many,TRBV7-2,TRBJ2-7,CASSLTYQTYEQYF,TGTGCCAGCAGCTTAACCTACCAAACCTACGAGCAGTACTTC
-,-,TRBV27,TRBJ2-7,CASSLSKRPYEQYF,TGTGCCAGCAGTTTATCTAAGCGGCCCTACGAGCAGTACTTC
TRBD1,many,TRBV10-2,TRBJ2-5,CASRGRQGAVIEETQYF,TGCGCCAGCAGGGGCCGACAGGGTGCCGTTATCGAAGAGACCCAGTACTTC
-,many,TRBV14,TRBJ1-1,CASSQDRGSNTEAFF,TGTGCCAGCAGCCAAGATCGGGGGAGTAACACTGAAGCTTTCTTT
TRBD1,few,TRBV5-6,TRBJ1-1,CASSPGGGLGTEAFF,TGTGCCAGCAGCCCGGGAGGGGGCTTGGGAACTGAAGCTTTCTTT
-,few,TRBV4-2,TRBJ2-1,CASSPSALGGSEQFF,TGTGCCAGCAGCCCTAGCGCGTTAGGCGGAAGTGAGCAGTTCTTC
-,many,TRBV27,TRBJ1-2,CASSSQGGTYGYTF,TGTGCCAGCAGTTCCCAGGGAGGCACTTATGGCTACACCTTC
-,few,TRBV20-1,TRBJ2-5,CSALRDLQETQYF,TGCAGTGCTCTCCGGGATCTACAAGAGACCCAGTACTTC
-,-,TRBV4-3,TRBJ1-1,CASSPRRGDQAFF,TGCGCCAGCAGCCCCCGGCGTGGGGATCAAGCTTTCTTT
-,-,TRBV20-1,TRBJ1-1,CSARMWEGRTGEDTEAFF,TGCAGTGCTAGGATGTGGGAGGGCCGCACCGGGGAGGACACTGAAGCTTTCTTT
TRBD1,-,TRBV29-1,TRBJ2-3,CSFRQGLETDTQYF,TGCAGCTTCCGACAGGGCCTTGAGACAGATACGCAGTATTTT